These 3 T cell receptor beta chains share one sample of origin, sequenced in a study of blood T cells in healthy people across ages (dated by TCRdb to between 2014 and 2016). Library construction relied on 5' RACE. Reads for this sample came from an Illumina HiSeq 2500. A second roughly 6 to 12 cycle PCR used a sample-barcoded 5' primer and a J-beta primer mix. TCRdb reran the public reads through fastp at Q25 and MiXCR, keeping productive beta chains. A single entry per CDR3 protein holds the most common genes and DNA from its merged rows. The sample includes hundreds of thousands of distinct CDR3 sequences, with 60% to 80% observed a single time. The top ten clones comprise 25% to 35% of the sample. The sequencing input was blood. The receptor set was obtained from a man younger than 40 in good health.

The chain combines TRBV12-3 or TRBV12-4 with TRBJ2-1; 7 nucleotides agree with TRBD1. The length of the CDR3 is 12 residues. V dropped 3 bases and J dropped 10; count of bases not matched to a gene: 3. CDR3 DNA: TGTGCCAGCAGTTTCCAGACAGGGGAGCAGTTCTTC. Encoded protein: CASSFQTGEQFF.

This chain connects TRBV29-1 to TRBJ2-5, with D possibly being TRBD1 or TRBD2 (5 bases each). CDR1 is SQVTM and CDR2 is ANQGSEA in the germline V gene. The CDR3 is 13 amino acids. V was cut by 6 bases and J by 3 bases, with 14 bases left in between. This chain's CDR3 is CSVRDRQKETQYF. The CDR3 nucleotides read TGCAGCGTCCGGGATCGACAGAAAGAGACCCAGTACTTC.

This chain joins TRBV6-2 or TRBV6-3 and TRBJ1-1; 9 bases are shared with TRBD1. Germline lookup yields CDR1 MNHEY and CDR2 SVGEGT. This CDR3 has 17 residues. V lost 2 bases and J lost 3; bases outside the gene matches: 10. CDR3 nucleotide sequence: TGTGCCAGCAGTTACGTGACAGGGGGGATTGGAGACACTGAAGCTTTCTTT. Amino acids: CASSYVTGGIGDTEAFF.